These 11 T cell receptor beta chains were all obtained from the same sample, sequenced in a study of yellow fever vaccine responses in identical twins. TCRdb reprocessed the RT-PCR reads via MiXCR and lists one record per CDR3 protein. In the table there are about 6,000 distinct CDR3 sequences, over 60% of which are singletons. The sequencing used T cells from blood (PBMCs), unsorted or a sorted subset (not recorded which), collected before or after yellow fever vaccination (not recorded which). The receptors originated from a young woman who received the yellow fever vaccine.

The J gene is TRBJ2-1, the V gene TRBV11-2, with 8 bases fitting TRBD1. The CDR3 consists of 14 residues. The junction had 2 bases not matched to a gene; V was cut back by 4 bases and J by 3 bases. Looked up from germline, CDR1 is SGHAT and CDR2 is FQNNGV. The CDR3 sequence: CASSWTGNYNEQFF. CDR3 bases: TGTGCCAGCAGCTGGACAGGGAACTACAATGAGCAGTTCTTC.

The count of this clonotype is one. V usage is TRBV29-1 and J usage is TRBJ1-1; D is ambiguous. V was clipped by 3 bases and J by 3 bases, with 11 bases between them. Germline CDR1 and CDR2: SQVTM and ANQGSEA. The CDR3 has 13 amino acids. The CDR3 DNA is TGCAGCGTTGACGCAACAGATGACACTGAAGCTTTCTTT. Its protein is CSVDATDDTEAFF.

The rearrangement links TRBV18 to TRBJ1-1; tentative D call: TRBD1 (6 bases). Germline V gene data show CDR1 as KGHSH and CDR2 as LQKENI. Trimming shortened V by 5 bases and J by 8 bases, and 12 bases separated the two germline ends. CDR3 length: 12 amino acids. The CDR3 spells CASSTTGLEAFF. Written as DNA, the CDR3 is TGTGCCAGCTCAACAACAGGGTTAGAAGCTTTCTTT.

The chain has TRBV20-1 and TRBJ1-2; D gene uncertain. The length of the CDR3 is 10 residues. Germline V CDR1 and CDR2: DFQATT, SNEGSKA (reference sequence). V was trimmed by 2 bases and J by 12 bases, leaving 10 bases between them. CDR3 sequence: CSARFAGDTF. For the CDR3, the DNA is TGCAGTGCTAGATTTGCCGGAGACACCTTC.

The V and J genes are TRBV6-1 and TRBJ2-7; D possibly corresponds to TRBD1 (5 bases). Per the germline V gene, CDR1 is MNHNS and CDR2 is SASEGT. The V gene lost 6 bases and the J gene lost 4 bases, with 16 bases spanning the gap. CDR3 length equals 14 residues. DNA of the CDR3: TGTGCCAGCAGCCCGGGCAGGGCAGGGTACGAGCAGTACTTC. Its protein product is CASSPGRAGYEQYF.

The chain uses TRBV29-1 and TRBJ2-7; D uncertain. Germline assignment: CDR1 SQVTM and CDR2 ANQGSEA. The CDR3 consists of 12 residues. Trimming pared 4 bases from V and 0 bases from J, leaving 7 bases between. The DNA of the CDR3 is TGCAGCGTTGGGGGTGGCTCCTACGAGCAGTACTTC. It codes for CSVGGGSYEQYF.

This chain connects TRBV20-1 to TRBJ2-7, with TRBD1 identical over 7 bases. There are 15 residues in the CDR3. The junction had 14 bases not matched to a gene; V was cut back by 3 bases and J by 6 bases. CDR1 is DFQATT and CDR2 is SNEGSKA in the germline V gene (reference sequence). In nucleotides, the CDR3 is TGCAGTGCTAGCTGGGACAGCAGAAATGCGGGCGAGCAGTACTTC. This gives the protein CSASWDSRNAGEQYF.

The CDR3 is CSARDFHSGDEKLFF. The CDR3 DNA is TGCAGTGCTAGAGATTTTCATTCGGGAGACGAAAAACTGTTTTTT. The V call is TRBV20-1, the J call TRBJ1-4; D gene uncertain. Germline V gene data show CDR1 as DFQATT and CDR2 as SNEGSKA (reference sequence). V was cut by 0 bases and J by 8 bases, with 16 bases left in between. The CDR3 has 15 residues.

The chain carries TRBV11-3 and TRBJ2-1; no definite D call. The CDR3 runs to 15 residues. Germline V gives CDR1 SGHNT, CDR2 YENEEA. The V end was cut by 3 bases, the J end by 0 bases, with 9 bases between. The CDR3 spells CASSLDPSSYNEQFF. DNA for the CDR3: TGTGCCAGCAGCTTGGATCCCAGCTCCTACAATGAGCAGTTCTTC. Variable domain in full (rest from reference TRBV11-3 and TRBJ2-1): EAGVVQSPRYKIIEKKQPVAFWCNPISGHNTLYWYLQNLGQGPELLIRYENEEAVDDSQLPKDRFSAERLKGVDSTLKIQPAELGDSAVYLCASSLDPSSYNEQFFGPGTRLTVL.

The genes are TRBV28 and TRBJ1-2, with 8 positions matching TRBD1. Germline CDR1 MDHEN, CDR2 SYDVKM. Trimming cost V 4 bases and J 6 bases; bases outside gene matches: 10. The CDR3 consists of 15 residues. CDR3 nucleotide sequence: TGTGCCAGCAGTTCCCCTATGGACAGGGAACATGGCTACACCTTC. Translated, it gives CASSSPMDREHGYTF.

The V call is TRBV4-3, the J call TRBJ2-1, with unresolved D. V lost 4 bases and J lost 5, with 12 bases in between. The CDR3 is 14 residues long. The germline CDR1 and CDR2 sequences are LGHNA and YSLEER. The CDR3 DNA sequence: TGCGCCAGCAGCCCCCAAGTGAGCGACAATGAGCAGTTCTTC. It is translated as CASSPQVSDNEQFF.